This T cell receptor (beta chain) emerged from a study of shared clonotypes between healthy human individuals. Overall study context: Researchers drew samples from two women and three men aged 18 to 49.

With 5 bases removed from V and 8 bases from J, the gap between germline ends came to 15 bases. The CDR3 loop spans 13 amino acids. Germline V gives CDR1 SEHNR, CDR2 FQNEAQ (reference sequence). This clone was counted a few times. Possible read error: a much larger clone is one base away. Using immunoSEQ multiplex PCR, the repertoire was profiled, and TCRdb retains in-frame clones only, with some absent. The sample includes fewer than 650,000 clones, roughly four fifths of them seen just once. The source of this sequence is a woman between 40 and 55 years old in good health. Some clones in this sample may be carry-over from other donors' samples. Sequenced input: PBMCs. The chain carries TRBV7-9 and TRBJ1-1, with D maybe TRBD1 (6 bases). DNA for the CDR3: TGTGCCAGCAGCCCTGTGTGGGGGCGGGAAGCTTTCTTT. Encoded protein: CASSPVWGREAFF.